This entry features one T cell receptor (beta chain) sequence. This record comes from a study of blood T cell repertoires in COVID-19. As for the study in general: PBMCs, B-cell-depleted T cells, or T cells provided the cDNA or gDNA that made up the material.

Germline CDR1 reads SGHDT; CDR2 reads YYEEEE. The CDR3 is made up of 15 amino acids. With V trimmed by 2 bases and J by 3 bases, 7 bases remained unmatched. Using immunoSEQ multiplex PCR, the repertoire was profiled, and TCRdb retains in-frame clones only, with some absent. This table has 200,000 to 250,000 clones, about 85% appearing once. The receptor was isolated from a man in his forties or fifties who had recovered from COVID-19. The rearrangement links TRBV5-6 to TRBJ1-1; 7 bases are shared with TRBD1. The sequencing input was peripheral blood. CDR3 DNA: TGTGCCAGCAGCTTCAACGACAGGGCGCACACTGAAGCTTTCTTT. Amino acids: CASSFNDRAHTEAFF.